One sample yielded the 27 T cell receptor beta chains listed below, sequenced in a study of identical twins. TCRdb independently ran MiXCR on the 5' RACE reads; one entry per CDR3 protein. The data contain 250,000 or so distinct CDR3 sequences, approximately 7% of them singletons. This same sample was also taken into another study, of yellow fever vaccine responses in identical twins.

Sequenced sample: memory (CD45RO+) T cells sorted from blood. The receptors originated from a woman under 30 in good health.

As DNA, the CDR3 is TGCGCCAGCAGCTTGGCTATGGACACCGGCTACAATGAGCAGTTCTTC. The encoded protein is CASSLAMDTGYNEQFF. The rearrangement joins TRBV5-1 to TRBJ2-1, with D possibly TRBD1 on 5 matching bases. The CDR3 runs 16 residues. Germline CDR1 is SGHRS and CDR2 is YFSETQ. V lost 0 bases, J lost 3 bases, and 13 bases lay in between.

This clonotype was observed many times. The rearrangement joins TRBV4-1 to TRBJ2-3; TRBD2 agrees at 7 bases. The germline CDR1 and CDR2 sequences are MGHRA and YSYEKL. CDR3 size: 13 residues. The J segment lost 7 bases and the V segment lost 6 bases, leaving 7 bases of the junction unmatched. The CDR3 coding sequence is TGCGCCAGCAGGGAGCGGGGCTTAAATACGCAGTATTTT. This sequence encodes CASRERGLNTQYF.

This clonotype was seen many times. The CDR3 DNA reads TGTGCCAGCAGCCTACTCATGGTACACGGGCTCTATGGCTACACCTTC. Amino acid sequence: CASSLLMVHGLYGYTF. The gene calls are TRBV6-2 or TRBV6-3 and TRBJ1-2, with D unresolved. CDR3 size: 16 residues. CDR1 is MNHEY, CDR2 SVGEGT, per germline. Trimming pared 6 bases from V and 4 bases from J, leaving 21 bases between.

The chain couples TRBV6-2 or TRBV6-3 to TRBJ2-1; 7 bases line up with TRBD1. Germline V gene lookup returns CDR1 MNHEY and CDR2 SVGEGT. This CDR3 spans 15 amino acids. Unmatched junction bases numbered 8, after V lost 5 bases and J lost 4 bases. In nucleotides, the CDR3 is TGTGCCAGCAGTGTAGGGACAGCCAAATACAATGAGCAGTTCTTC. Protein product: CASSVGTAKYNEQFF.

The chain is built from TRBV6-6 and TRBJ2-5; possible D gene TRBD2, 5 bases. Trimming removed 5 bases at V and 5 bases at J, with 9 bases between. The CDR3 totals 12 residues. Per the germline V gene, CDR1 is MNHNY and CDR2 is SVGAGI (reference sequence). CDR3: CASSNGVETQYF. For the CDR3, the DNA is TGTGCCAGCAGTAACGGGGTGGAGACCCAGTACTTC.

This clonotype came up many times. V is TRBV12-3 or TRBV12-4 and J is TRBJ1-4, with unresolved D. The CDR3 totals 14 residues. Trimming stripped 6 bases from V and 3 bases from J, with 11 bases between. CDR3 region: CASRPGSANEKLFF. In nucleotides, the CDR3 is TGTGCCAGCAGGCCCGGGTCCGCTAATGAAAAACTGTTTTTT.

The V gene is TRBV7-9, the J gene TRBJ2-2; D unresolved. The CDR3 sequence is 16 residues long. Deletions cut 1 base from V and 4 bases from J, with 13 bases between. Germline lookup yields CDR1 SEHNR and CDR2 FQNEAQ (reference sequence). The CDR3 region is CASSLDSPAITGELFF. The CDR3, as DNA: TGTGCCAGCAGCTTAGACAGCCCCGCTATCACCGGGGAGCTGTTTTTT.

This clonotype occurred a few times. The chain joins TRBV14 to TRBJ2-7; 8 positions agree with TRBD2. Germline V gene lookup returns CDR1 SGHDN and CDR2 FVKESK. Unmatched junction bases numbered 10, after V lost 0 bases and J lost 3 bases. The CDR3 length is 17 residues. CDR3 DNA: TGTGCCAGCAGCCAAGAGTTTGGAATAGCGGGGAACTACGAGCAGTACTTC. It translates to CASSQEFGIAGNYEQYF. The full variable domain, its missing parts supplied by reference TRBV14 and TRBJ2-7, is EAGVTQFPSHSVIEKGQTVTLRCDPISGHDNLYWYRRVMGKEIKFLLHFVKESKQDESGMPNNRFLAERTGGTYSTLKVQPAELEDSGVYFCASSQEFGIAGNYEQYFGPGTRLTVT.

The table lists this clonotype with many counts. This chain links TRBV29-1 with TRBJ2-7, with D uncertain. The CDR3 spans 16 residues. Trimming cost V 0 bases and J 0 bases, with 15 bases left between them. CDR1 is SQVTM, CDR2 ANQGSEA, per germline. The CDR3 is CSVEEGRAEGSYEQYF. DNA of the CDR3: TGCAGCGTTGAAGAGGGTCGGGCAGAAGGCTCCTACGAGCAGTACTTC.

This clonotype turned up a few times. The chain uses TRBV29-1 and TRBJ2-6, with no clear D. V was trimmed by 5 bases and J by 2 bases, leaving 7 bases between them. CDR1 SQVTM and CDR2 ANQGSEA come from the germline V gene. There are 13 residues in the CDR3. CDR3 amino acids: CSVLGAGANVLTF. The DNA for the CDR3 is TGCAGCGTTCTTGGGGCTGGGGCCAACGTCCTGACTTTC.

This clonotype was detected ten times or more. The chain couples TRBV20-1 to TRBJ2-1, with TRBD2 matching 12 bases. The germline gives CDR1 DFQATT, CDR2 SNEGSKA (reference sequence). V shed 7 bases, J shed 5 bases, and the junction held 9 bases outside the gene matches. The CDR3 consists of 15 residues. The CDR3 region is CSVQGGLAGHNEQFF. CDR3 in DNA: TGCAGTGTACAGGGAGGACTAGCGGGGCACAATGAGCAGTTCTTC.

Remarks on this clonotype: A read error may produce the germline difference seen at one junction end. In nucleotides, the CDR3 is TGTGCCAGCAGCTTTAGAGGGGGACAGGGCACAGATAAGCAGTATTTT. Translation: CASSFRGGQGTDKQYF. V usage is TRBV7-2 and J usage is TRBJ2-3, with TRBD1 matching over 9 bases. The CDR3 has 16 amino acids. Germline lookup yields CDR1 SGHTA and CDR2 FQGNSA.

This clonotype was detected ten times or more. V gene TRBV7-8 combines with J gene TRBJ2-7; tentatively, D is TRBD2 (6 bases). Germline V gene sequence: CDR1 SGHVS, CDR2 FQNEAQ. The CDR3 covers 15 residues. V lost 3 bases and J 4 bases, leaving 16 bases between the germline ends. The CDR3 protein is CASSFRDSKSYEQYF. The CDR3 coding sequence is TGTGCCAGCAGCTTCCGGGACTCAAAGTCATACGAGCAGTACTTC.

V is TRBV3-1 and J is TRBJ2-1, with 11 bases identical to TRBD2. CDR3 length: 16 residues. Per germline, CDR1 LGHDT and CDR2 YNNKEL (reference sequence). V trimming: 1 base; J trimming: 5 bases; junction bases outside the gene matches: 4. The chain's CDR3 is CASSQAGTSGHNEQFF. Written as DNA, the CDR3 is TGTGCCAGCAGCCAAGCCGGGACTAGCGGCCACAATGAGCAGTTCTTC.

This clonotype occurred a few times. The chain recombines TRBV3-1 with TRBJ2-3, with D perhaps matching TRBD2 (5 bases). Trimming cost V 1 base and J 4 bases, with 12 bases left between them. CDR1 and CDR2 from the germline V gene are LGHDT and YNNKEL (reference sequence). The CDR3 is made up of 15 amino acids. The CDR3 sequence is CASSQGLWRSDTQYF. The DNA of the CDR3 is TGTGCCAGCAGCCAAGGTCTGTGGAGGTCAGATACGCAGTATTTT.

The genes are TRBV29-1 and TRBJ2-2; the match to TRBD1 covers 8 bases. Germline CDR1 reads SQVTM; CDR2 reads ANQGSEA. After removal of 4 bases from V and 5 bases from J, the junction contained 3 bases not matched to a gene. The CDR3 is made up of 13 amino acids. The CDR3 DNA is TGCAGCGTTGGGACAGGGCGAACCGGGGAGCTGTTTTTT. Protein sequence: CSVGTGRTGELFF.

This rearrangement joins TRBV7-9 to TRBJ2-3; D may match TRBD1 or TRBD2 (5 bases each). This CDR3 has 15 residues. V was trimmed by 5 bases and J by 2 bases, leaving 14 bases between them. CDR1 is SEHNR, CDR2 FQNEAQ, per germline (reference sequence). CDR3 sequence reads: CASSPPGTATDTQYF. The CDR3 nucleotides are TGTGCCAGCAGCCCCCCGGGGACGGCCACAGATACGCAGTATTTT.

This clonotype was seen a few times. In DNA form, the CDR3 reads TGTGCCAGCAGCCCCGGACTAGCGGTGATCTCCTACAATGAGCAGTTCTTC. Translation: CASSPGLAVISYNEQFF. The J gene is TRBJ2-1, the V gene TRBV7-2; 10 bases are shared with TRBD2. J gave up 0 bases and V 5 bases, and 7 bases lay outside the gene matches. The CDR3 has 17 amino acids. Germline V gene lookup returns CDR1 SGHTA and CDR2 FQGNSA.

This rearrangement joins TRBV29-1 to TRBJ2-5; no clear D gene. CDR1 and CDR2 from the germline V gene are SQVTM and ANQGSEA. V was cut by 4 bases and J by 4 bases, with 10 bases left in between. The CDR3 is 12 amino acids. The CDR3 spells CSVVVVGETQYF. In nucleotides, the CDR3 is TGCAGCGTTGTGGTAGTGGGAGAGACCCAGTACTTC. Full variable domain (missing parts from reference TRBV29-1 and TRBJ2-5): SAVISQKPSRDICQRGTSLTIQCQVDSQVTMMFWYRQQPGQSLTLIATANQGSEATYESGFVIDKFPISRPNLTFSTLTVSNMSPEDSSIYLCSVVVVGETQYFGPGTRLLVL.

This clonotype was seen a handful of times. The V call is TRBV20-1, the J call TRBJ1-6, with 9 bases that match TRBD1. The CDR3 length is 13 residues. Germline V gene sequence: CDR1 DFQATT, CDR2 SNEGSKA (reference sequence). The J segment lost 7 bases and the V segment lost 6 bases, leaving 4 bases of the junction unmatched. CDR3 residues: CSAAGTGNSPLHF. CDR3 bases: TGCAGTGCGGCCGGGACAGGGAATTCACCCCTCCACTTT.

The sample holds a few counts of this clonotype. V and J are TRBV6-5 and TRBJ1-1, with D maybe TRBD1 (5 bases). This CDR3 region has 15 residues. Germline lookup yields CDR1 MNHEY and CDR2 SVGAGI. V was pared by 5 bases and J by 4 bases, with 17 bases between. The CDR3 coding sequence is TGTGCCAGCAGTAACGCGGTAGGGGAAGCCACTGAAGCTTTCTTT. Protein sequence: CASSNAVGEATEAFF.

This clonotype was detected only a few times. This chain joins TRBV20-1 and TRBJ1-1, with a weak D call TRBD1 (6 bases). Germline V gene data show CDR1 as DFQATT and CDR2 as SNEGSKA (reference sequence). The V gene lost 0 bases and the J gene lost 1 base, with 6 bases spanning the gap. This CDR3 region has 13 residues. The CDR3 loop reads CSAREGGNTEAFF. The CDR3 nucleotides read TGCAGTGCTAGAGAAGGGGGGAACACTGAAGCTTTCTTT.

This clonotype was seen at least ten times. In DNA, the CDR3 is TGTGCCAGCAGCTCCGGGGTCGGGACAGAGCCTCAAAAAGCGAACACCGGGGAGCTGTTTTTT. Residues: CASSSGVGTEPQKANTGELFF. The rearrangement links TRBV11-3 to TRBJ2-2, with 7 bases identical to TRBD1. V shed 4 bases and J 0 bases; nucleotides not matched to a gene: 20. CDR3 length equals 21 residues. CDR1 and CDR2 (germline): SGHNT, YENEEA.

This clonotype came up a few times. This chain connects TRBV29-1 to TRBJ2-5, with TRBD2 identical over 9 bases. Germline assignment: CDR1 SQVTM and CDR2 ANQGSEA. The length of the CDR3 is 13 residues. The junction had 4 bases not matched to a gene; V was cut back by 3 bases and J by 5 bases. This chain's CDR3 is CSVEAGGRETQYF. The CDR3 coding sequence is TGCAGCGTTGAGGCGGGAGGGAGGGAGACCCAGTACTTC.

There are many counts of this clonotype. The V call is TRBV4-1, the J call TRBJ2-3; 8 nucleotides agree with TRBD2. Germline CDR1 reads MGHRA; CDR2 reads YSYEKL. The ends lost 4 bases at V and 4 bases at J; junction bases unmatched: 16. The CDR3 runs to 18 residues. The DNA of the CDR3 is TGCGCCAGCAGCCGTATAAGGGGAGCGGGAGAGTCCCCAGATACGCAGTATTTT. Translation: CASSRIRGAGESPDTQYF.

This chain connects TRBV12-3 or TRBV12-4 to TRBJ2-4, with 7 positions matching TRBD2. This CDR3 spans 16 amino acids. Trimming at V came to 6 bases and at J to 5 bases, leaving 13 bases not matched to a gene. The CDR3 sequence is CASRRSGGERENIQYF. The CDR3 coding sequence is TGTGCCAGCAGACGAAGTGGGGGGGAAAGGGAAAACATTCAGTACTTC.

This clonotype was recorded many times. This chain joins TRBV6-4 and TRBJ2-3; 8 bases are a match to TRBD1. CDR1 MRHNA and CDR2 SNTAGT come from the germline V gene. This CDR3 is built from 13 residues. V was clipped by 10 bases and J by 1 base; unmatched bases: 4. CDR3 protein: CATSTGGTDTQYF. CDR3 bases: TGTGCCACTTCGACAGGGGGCACAGATACGCAGTATTTT.